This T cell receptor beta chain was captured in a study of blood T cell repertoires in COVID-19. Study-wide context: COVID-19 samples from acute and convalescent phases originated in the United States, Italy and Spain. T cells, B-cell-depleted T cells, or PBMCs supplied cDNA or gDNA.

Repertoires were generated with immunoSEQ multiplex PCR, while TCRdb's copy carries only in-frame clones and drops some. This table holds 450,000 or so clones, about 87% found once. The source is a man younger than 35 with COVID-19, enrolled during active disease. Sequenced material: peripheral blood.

The CDR3 loop reads CASSGTIDQPQHF. The CDR3 DNA sequence: TGTGCCAGTAGCGGGACAATCGATCAGCCCCAGCATTTT. The chain joins TRBV19 to TRBJ1-5, with a tentative D call TRBD1 (6 bases). CDR1 and CDR2 from the germline V gene are LNHDA and SQIVND (reference sequence). The V gene lost 6 bases and the J gene lost 5 bases, with 11 bases spanning the gap. CDR3 size: 13 residues.